The 7 T cell receptor beta chains below all came from one sample that was sequenced in a study of blood T cell repertoires in COVID-19 (dated by TCRdb to 2020 to 2022). The library was obtained by the immunoSEQ multiplex PCR assay. This is the immuneACCESS table as TCRdb keeps it, with only in-frame sequences that have V and J called. A part of the clones is gone; compared with another copy, unresolved V genes explain less than half, and the rest is unexplained. In this sample the table shows roughly 160,000 clones, around 80% of which occur a single time. Together, the top ten hold approximately 12% of the sample. The sample was PBMCs or T cells enriched from blood (not recorded which). These receptors originate from a woman aged 60-75 years who had recovered from COVID-19.

For the CDR3, the DNA is TGTGCCAGCTCACCATCTGGACTAGCGGGAATCGACGAGCAGTACTTC. It encodes CASSPSGLAGIDEQYF. The chain is built from TRBV18 and TRBJ2-7, with TRBD2 matching 12 bases. The CDR3 runs to 16 residues. Trimming cost V 2 bases and J 5 bases; bases outside gene matches: 7. The germline CDR1 and CDR2 sequences are KGHSH and LQKENI.

This rearrangement joins TRBV5-4 to TRBJ1-6; 7 positions agree with TRBD1. Germline lookup yields CDR1 SGHNT and CDR2 YYREEE (reference sequence). CDR3 size: 13 residues. After removal of 4 bases from V and 8 bases from J, the junction contained 3 bases not matched to a gene. In nucleotides, the CDR3 is TGTGCCAGCAGCCGAGGGGGCGATTCACCCCTCCACTTT. Encoded protein: CASSRGGDSPLHF.

This clone appeared a single time. This chain connects TRBV18 to TRBJ1-3; D is undetermined. Per germline, CDR1 KGHSH and CDR2 LQKENI. The CDR3 has 15 amino acids. Trimming shortened V by 2 bases and J by 9 bases, and 17 bases separated the two germline ends. The CDR3 bases are TGTGCCAGCTCACCATTCACCGAGCCCTTCACCACCATATATTTT. Amino acid sequence: CASSPFTEPFTTIYF. Based on the CDR3 plus reference TRBV18 and TRBJ1-3, the full variable domain is NAGVMQNPRHLVRRRGQEARLRCSPMKGHSHVYWYRQLPEEGLKFMVYLQKENIIDESGMPKERFSAEFPKEGPSILRIQQVVRGDSAAYFCASSPFTEPFTTIYFGEGSWLTVV.

The chain carries TRBV3-1 (or the pseudogene TRBV3-2) and TRBJ1-3; 8 bases are shared with TRBD1. V trimming: 4 bases; J trimming: 3 bases; junction bases outside the gene matches: 8. CDR1 is LGHDT, CDR2 YNNKEL, per germline (reference sequence). The CDR3 has 16 amino acids. This CDR3 reads CASSRVGQEGGNTIYF. Written as DNA, the CDR3 is TGTGCCAGCAGCCGTGTGGGACAGGAAGGTGGAAACACCATATATTTT.

The CDR3 loop reads CASSVMGQNYGYTF. The CDR3 DNA reads as TGTGCCAGCAGCGTAATGGGACAGAACTATGGCTACACCTTC. This chain connects TRBV25-1 to TRBJ1-2, with TRBD1 matching over 7 bases. V lost 6 bases, J lost 2 bases, and 6 bases stayed unmatched. The CDR3 loop spans 14 amino acids. Germline loops: CDR1 MGHDK, CDR2 SYGVNS.

This rearrangement joins TRBV28 to TRBJ2-7; perhaps TRBD1 as D (5 bases). CDR3 length: 14 residues. Deletions cut 0 bases from V and 2 bases from J, with 8 bases between. CDR1 and CDR2 from the germline V gene are MDHEN and SYDVKM. Here the CDR3 DNA reads TGTGCCAGCAGTTTATGGGGGCCCACCTACGAGCAGTACTTC. It translates to CASSLWGPTYEQYF.

The chain uses TRBV4-2 and TRBJ2-6; 8 bases map to TRBD1. Germline assignment: CDR1 LGHNA and CDR2 YNFKEQ. V gave up 0 bases and J gave up 0 bases; unmatched junction bases: 7. The CDR3 is 19 amino acids. CDR3: CASSQDRGQGSSGANVLTF. As DNA, the CDR3 is TGTGCCAGCAGCCAAGATAGAGGACAGGGAAGCTCTGGGGCCAACGTCCTGACTTTC.